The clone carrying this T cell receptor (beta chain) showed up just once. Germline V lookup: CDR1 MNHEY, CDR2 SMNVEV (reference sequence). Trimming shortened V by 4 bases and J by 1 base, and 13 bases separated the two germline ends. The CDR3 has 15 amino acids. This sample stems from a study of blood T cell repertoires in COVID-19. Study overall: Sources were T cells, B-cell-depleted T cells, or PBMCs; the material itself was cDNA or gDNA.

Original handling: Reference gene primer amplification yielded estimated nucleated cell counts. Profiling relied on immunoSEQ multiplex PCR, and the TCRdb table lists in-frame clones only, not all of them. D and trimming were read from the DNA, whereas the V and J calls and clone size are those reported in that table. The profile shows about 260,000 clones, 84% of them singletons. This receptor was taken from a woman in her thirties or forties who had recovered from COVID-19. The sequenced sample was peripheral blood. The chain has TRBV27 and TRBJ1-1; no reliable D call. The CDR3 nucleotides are TGTGCCAGCAGTTCCGGGGTATGGGGGAACACTGAAGCTTTCTTT. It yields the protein CASSSGVWGNTEAFF.